The 12 T cell receptor beta chains below all came from one sample that was sequenced in a study of T cell responses to AZD1222 COVID-19 vaccine. Produced via immunoSEQ multiplex PCR; TCRdb's table is partial and in-frame only. The sample consists of about 110,000 clones, 70% to 90% of them appearing once. Sequenced here: peripheral blood, sampled 28 days after the second AZD1222 dose. The origin of the receptors is an adult who received the AZD1222 COVID-19 vaccine.

This clone has just one count. The J gene is TRBJ1-2, the V gene TRBV7-9, with D tentatively TRBD1 (6 bases). V was clipped by 11 bases and J by 3 bases, with 16 bases between them. The germline gives CDR1 SEHNR, CDR2 FQNEAQ (reference sequence). The CDR3 length is 13 residues. The CDR3 bases are TGTGCCCAAGGAGGGGGGTCGGACTATGGCTACACCTTC. It yields the protein CAQGGGSDYGYTF.

The CDR3 DNA follows: TGTGCCACCAGAAGGGACAGTAATTCACCCCTCCACTTT. Its protein product is CATRRDSNSPLHF. The rearrangement joins TRBV24-1 to TRBJ1-6; 7 bases fit TRBD1. The V segment lost 7 bases and the J segment 6 bases; nucleotides outside the gene matches: 2. Germline V CDR1 and CDR2: KGHDR, SFDVKD. The CDR3 extends over 13 amino acids.

The chain is built from TRBV5-1 and TRBJ2-3; D tentatively fits TRBD1 or TRBD2 (7 bases each). CDR1 SGHRS and CDR2 YFSETQ come from the germline V gene. The ends were cut back, 6 bases at V and 0 bases at J, with 20 bases in the middle. There are 17 residues in the CDR3. The CDR3 here is CASTLRGLAASTDTQYF. The DNA of the CDR3 is TGCGCCAGCACACTAAGGGGGCTAGCGGCTAGCACAGATACGCAGTATTTT.

This chain uses TRBV28 with TRBJ1-4; 9 bases are a match to TRBD1. Germline trimming cut 6 bases from V and 5 bases from J; bases unmatched to any gene: 7. This CDR3 is 15 amino acids long. CDR1 and CDR2 from the germline V gene are MDHEN and SYDVKM. CDR3 amino acids: CASREIGTGNEKLFF. DNA of the CDR3: TGTGCCAGCAGGGAAATCGGGACAGGGAATGAAAAACTGTTTTTT.

The chain is built from TRBV4-3 and TRBJ2-1, with TRBD2 matching 12 bases. There are 18 residues in the CDR3. The V segment lost 1 base and the J segment 5 bases; nucleotides outside the gene matches: 9. Germline V gene data show CDR1 as LGHNA and CDR2 as YSLEER. The CDR3 bases are TGCGCCAGCAGCCAAGCCGGGGCTAGCGGGAGGGAACACAATGAGCAGTTCTTC. Residues: CASSQAGASGREHNEQFF.

This clone was counted once. The chain carries TRBV4-3 and TRBJ1-1, with D maybe TRBD1 (5 bases). Between the trimmed V and J ends, which lost 1 base and 2 bases, there was a span of 11 bases. There are 15 residues in the CDR3. The germline CDR1 and CDR2 sequences are LGHNA and YSLEER. DNA for the CDR3: TGCGCCAGCAGCCAAGCCGGGGCACCCAACACTGAAGCTTTCTTT. It encodes CASSQAGAPNTEAFF.

CDR3 region: CASSSRPITLHF. DNA of the CDR3: TGTGCCAGCAGTTCGCGGCCTATCACCCTCCACTTT. The V gene is TRBV6-2 or TRBV6-3, the J gene TRBJ1-6; D not certain. Trimming left V 4 bases short and J 14 bases short, with 12 bases between. The CDR3 is made up of 12 amino acids. The germline gives CDR1 MNHEY, CDR2 SVGEGT.

CDR3 loop: CASSQASGTANQPQHF. In DNA, the CDR3 is TGTGCCAGCAGCCAAGCTTCCGGAACTGCTAATCAGCCCCAGCATTTT. The rearrangement joins TRBV4-2 to TRBJ1-5; D is unresolved. Germline V lookup: CDR1 LGHNA, CDR2 YNFKEQ. The CDR3 length is 16 residues. The ends were cut back, 1 base at V and 4 bases at J, with 14 bases in the middle.

This clone was found once. The V call is TRBV2, the J call TRBJ1-1, with 7 bases aligning to TRBD1. The CDR3 is 14 residues long. Germline-derived CDR1 and CDR2 are SNHLY and FYNNEI. V lost 5 bases and J lost 10; bases outside the gene matches: 13. The CDR3 sequence: CASSFPGGGLTAFF. CDR3 in DNA: TGTGCCAGCAGTTTCCCAGGGGGGGGACTGACAGCTTTCTTT.

This clone was recorded once. The CDR3 nucleotides are TGTGCCAGTAGTTTTGGGCCGCTACGTTATGGCTACACCTTC. This sequence encodes CASSFGPLRYGYTF. The J gene is TRBJ1-2, the V gene TRBV19, with D unclear. The CDR3 totals 14 residues. Looked up from germline, CDR1 is LNHDA and CDR2 is SQIVND (reference sequence). V gave up 5 bases and J gave up 5 bases, with 15 bases separating them.

The chain couples TRBV15 to TRBJ1-1; perhaps TRBD1 as D (5 bases). The V end was cut by 5 bases, the J end by 11 bases, with 18 bases between. The CDR3 spans 13 residues. Germline CDR1 reads LNHNV; CDR2 reads YYDKDF (reference sequence). CDR3 coding DNA: TGTGCCACCAGCTCCCGGGGGGTGGGAAGGGCTTTCTTT. Its protein is CATSSRGVGRAFF.

The chain employs TRBV29-1 and TRBJ2-1; D is possibly TRBD1 (5 bases). Germline V gives CDR1 SQVTM, CDR2 ANQGSEA. Trimming cost V 1 base and J 0 bases, with 13 bases left between them. This CDR3 is built from 16 residues. CDR3 sequence: CSVEVQQVISYNEQFF. CDR3 nucleotide sequence: TGCAGCGTTGAAGTTCAACAGGTTATCTCCTACAATGAGCAGTTCTTC.